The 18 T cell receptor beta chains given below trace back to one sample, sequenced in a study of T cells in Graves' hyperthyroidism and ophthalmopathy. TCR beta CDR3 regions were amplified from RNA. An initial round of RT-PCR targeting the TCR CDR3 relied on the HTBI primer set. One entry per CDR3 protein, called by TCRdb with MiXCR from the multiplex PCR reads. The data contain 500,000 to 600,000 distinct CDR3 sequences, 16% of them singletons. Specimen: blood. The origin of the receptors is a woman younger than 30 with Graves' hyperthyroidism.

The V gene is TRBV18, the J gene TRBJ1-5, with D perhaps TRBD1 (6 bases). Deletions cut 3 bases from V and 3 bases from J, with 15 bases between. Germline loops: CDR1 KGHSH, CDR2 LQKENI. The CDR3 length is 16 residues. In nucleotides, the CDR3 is TGTGCCAGCTCACCGGGGCTGGGGGCGGACAATCAGCCCCAGCATTTT. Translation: CASSPGLGADNQPQHF.

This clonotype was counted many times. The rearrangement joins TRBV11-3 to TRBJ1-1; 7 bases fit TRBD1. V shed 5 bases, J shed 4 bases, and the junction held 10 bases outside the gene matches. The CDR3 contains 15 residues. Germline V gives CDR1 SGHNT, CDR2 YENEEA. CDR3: CASSPRGPSGTEAFF. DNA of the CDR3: TGTGCCAGCAGCCCAAGGGGGCCGTCGGGCACTGAAGCTTTCTTT.

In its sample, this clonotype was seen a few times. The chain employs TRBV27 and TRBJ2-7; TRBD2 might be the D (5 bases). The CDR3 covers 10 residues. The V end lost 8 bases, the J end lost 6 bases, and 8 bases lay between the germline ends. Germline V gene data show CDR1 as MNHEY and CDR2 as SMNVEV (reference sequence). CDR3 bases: TGTGCCAGCGGACTCCTCGAGCAGTACTTC. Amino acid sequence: CASGLLEQYF.

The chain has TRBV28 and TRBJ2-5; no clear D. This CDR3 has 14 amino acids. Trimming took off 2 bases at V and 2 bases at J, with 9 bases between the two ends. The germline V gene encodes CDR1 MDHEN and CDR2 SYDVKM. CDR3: CASSLQPFQETQYF. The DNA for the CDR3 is TGTGCCAGCAGTTTACAGCCCTTTCAAGAGACCCAGTACTTC.

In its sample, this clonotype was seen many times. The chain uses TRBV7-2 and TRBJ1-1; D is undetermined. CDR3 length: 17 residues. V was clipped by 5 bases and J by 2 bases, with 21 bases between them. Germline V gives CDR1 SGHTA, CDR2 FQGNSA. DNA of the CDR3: TGTGCCAGCAGCACGTTGATCGGGGTGGGGTATAACACTGAAGCTTTCTTT. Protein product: CASSTLIGVGYNTEAFF. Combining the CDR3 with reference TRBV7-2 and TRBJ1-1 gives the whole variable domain GAGVSQSPSNKVTEKGKDVELRCDPISGHTALYWYRQSLGQGLEFLIYFQGNSAPDKSGLPSDRFSAERTGGSVSTLTIQRTQQEDSAVYLCASSTLIGVGYNTEAFFGQGTRLTVV.

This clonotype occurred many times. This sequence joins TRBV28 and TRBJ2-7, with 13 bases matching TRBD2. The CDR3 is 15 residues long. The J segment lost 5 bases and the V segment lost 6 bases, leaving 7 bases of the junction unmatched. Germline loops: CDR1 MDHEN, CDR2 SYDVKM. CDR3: CASSTRTSGSNEQYF. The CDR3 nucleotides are TGTGCCAGCAGCACCCGGACTAGCGGGAGTAACGAGCAGTACTTC. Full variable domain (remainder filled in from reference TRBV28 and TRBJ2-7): DVKVTQSSRYLVKRTGEKVFLECVQDMDHENMFWYRQDPGLGLRLIYFSYDVKMKEKGDIPEGYSVSREKKERFSLILESASTNQTSMYLCASSTRTSGSNEQYFGPGTRLTVT.

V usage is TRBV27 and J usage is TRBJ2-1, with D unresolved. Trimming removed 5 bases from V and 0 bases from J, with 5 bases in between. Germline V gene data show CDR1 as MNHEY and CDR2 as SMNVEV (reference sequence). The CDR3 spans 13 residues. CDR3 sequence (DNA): TGTGCCAGCAGTCGAACCTCCTACAATGAGCAGTTCTTC. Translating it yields CASSRTSYNEQFF.

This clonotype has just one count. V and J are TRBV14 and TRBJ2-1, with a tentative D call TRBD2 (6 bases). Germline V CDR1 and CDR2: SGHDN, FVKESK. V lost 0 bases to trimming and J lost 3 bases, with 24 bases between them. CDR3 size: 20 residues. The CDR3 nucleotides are TGTGCCAGCAGCCAAGAACGAGCGGCGGGGTGGATGAATGTCTACAATGAGCAGTTCTTC. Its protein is CASSQERAAGWMNVYNEQFF.

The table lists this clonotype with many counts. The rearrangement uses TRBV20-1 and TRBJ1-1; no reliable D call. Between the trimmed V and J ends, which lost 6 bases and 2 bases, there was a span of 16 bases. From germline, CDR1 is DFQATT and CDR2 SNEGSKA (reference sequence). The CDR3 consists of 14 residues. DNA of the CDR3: TGCAGTGCAAAATCCGGAGGACCCAACACTGAAGCTTTCTTT. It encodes CSAKSGGPNTEAFF.

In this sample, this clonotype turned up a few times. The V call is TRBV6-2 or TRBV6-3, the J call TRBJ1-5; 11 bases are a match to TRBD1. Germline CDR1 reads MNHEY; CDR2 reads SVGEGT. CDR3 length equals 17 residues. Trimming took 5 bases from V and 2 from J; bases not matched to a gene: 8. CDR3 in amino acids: CASSRGDRGVGNQPQHF. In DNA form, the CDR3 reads TGTGCCAGCAGTCGGGGGGACAGGGGGGTAGGCAATCAGCCCCAGCATTTT.

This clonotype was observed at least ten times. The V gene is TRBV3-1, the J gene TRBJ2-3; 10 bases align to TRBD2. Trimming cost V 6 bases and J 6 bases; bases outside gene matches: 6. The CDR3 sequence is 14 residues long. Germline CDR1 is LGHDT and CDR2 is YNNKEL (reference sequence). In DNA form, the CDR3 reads TGTGCCAGCAGACCTAGCGGGGGACCGGATACGCAGTATTTT. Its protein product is CASRPSGGPDTQYF.

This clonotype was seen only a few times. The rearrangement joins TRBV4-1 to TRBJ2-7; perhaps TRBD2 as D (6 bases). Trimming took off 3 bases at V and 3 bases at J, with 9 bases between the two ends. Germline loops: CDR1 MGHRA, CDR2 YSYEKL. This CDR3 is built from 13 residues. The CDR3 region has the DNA TGCGCCAGCAGCCAGGGAGGCTACTACGAGCAGTACTTC. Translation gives CASSQGGYYEQYF.

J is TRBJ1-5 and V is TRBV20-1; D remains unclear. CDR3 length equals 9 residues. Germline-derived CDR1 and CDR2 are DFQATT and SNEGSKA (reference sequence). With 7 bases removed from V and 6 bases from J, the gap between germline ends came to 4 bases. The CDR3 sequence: CSVGQPQHF. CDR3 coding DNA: TGCAGTGTTGGTCAGCCCCAGCATTTT.

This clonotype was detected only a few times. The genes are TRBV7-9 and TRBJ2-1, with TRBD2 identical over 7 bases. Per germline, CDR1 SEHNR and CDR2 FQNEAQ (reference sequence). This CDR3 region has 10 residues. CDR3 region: CVGGIDEQFF. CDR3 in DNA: TGTGTCGGGGGGATAGATGAGCAGTTCTTC.

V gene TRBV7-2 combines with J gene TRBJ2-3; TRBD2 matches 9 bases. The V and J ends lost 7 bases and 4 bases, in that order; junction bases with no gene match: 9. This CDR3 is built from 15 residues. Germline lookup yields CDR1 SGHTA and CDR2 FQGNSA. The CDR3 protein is CASMPAGGPADTQYF. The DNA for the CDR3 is TGTGCCAGCATGCCTGCGGGGGGGCCCGCAGATACGCAGTATTTT.

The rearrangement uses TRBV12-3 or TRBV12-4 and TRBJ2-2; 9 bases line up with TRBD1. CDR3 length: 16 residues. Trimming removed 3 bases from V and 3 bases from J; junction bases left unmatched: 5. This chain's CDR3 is CASSFSTGGYTGELFF. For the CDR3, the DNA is TGTGCCAGCAGTTTCTCGACAGGGGGATACACCGGGGAGCTGTTTTTT.

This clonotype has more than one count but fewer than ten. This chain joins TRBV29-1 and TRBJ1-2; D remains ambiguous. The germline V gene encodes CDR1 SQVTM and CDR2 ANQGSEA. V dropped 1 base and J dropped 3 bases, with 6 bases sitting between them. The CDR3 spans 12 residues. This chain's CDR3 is CSVEVSYYGYTF. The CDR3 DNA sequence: TGCAGCGTTGAAGTGTCCTACTATGGCTACACCTTC.

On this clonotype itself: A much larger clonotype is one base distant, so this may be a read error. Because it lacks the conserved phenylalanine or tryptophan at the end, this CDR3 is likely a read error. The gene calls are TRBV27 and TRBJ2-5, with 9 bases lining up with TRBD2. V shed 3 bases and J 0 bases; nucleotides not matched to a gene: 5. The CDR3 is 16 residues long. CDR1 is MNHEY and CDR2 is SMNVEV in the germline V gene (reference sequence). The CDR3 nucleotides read TGTGCCAGCAGTTTCTTGAGCGGGGGGTACCAAGAGACCCAGTACCTC. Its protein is CASSFLSGGYQETQYL.